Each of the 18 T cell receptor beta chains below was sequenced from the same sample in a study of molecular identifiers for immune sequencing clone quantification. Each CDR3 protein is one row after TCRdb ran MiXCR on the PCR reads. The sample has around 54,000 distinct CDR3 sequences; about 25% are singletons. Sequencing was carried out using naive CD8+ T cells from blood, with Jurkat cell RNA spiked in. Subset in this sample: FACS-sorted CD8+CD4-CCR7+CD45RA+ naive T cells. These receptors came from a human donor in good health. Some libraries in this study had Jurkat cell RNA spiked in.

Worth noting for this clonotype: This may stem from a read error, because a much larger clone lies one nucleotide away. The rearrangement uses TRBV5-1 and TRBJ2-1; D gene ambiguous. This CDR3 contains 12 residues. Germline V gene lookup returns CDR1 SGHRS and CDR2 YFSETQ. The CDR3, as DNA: TGCGCCAGCAGCTTGGCCGAGAATGGGCAGTTCTTC. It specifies CASSLAENGQFF.

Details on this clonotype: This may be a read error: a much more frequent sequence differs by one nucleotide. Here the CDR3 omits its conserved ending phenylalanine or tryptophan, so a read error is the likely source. In DNA form, the CDR3 reads TGTGCCAGCAGTTACTTAGGGACTAGCATGCACAATGAGCAGTTCTGC. The encoded protein is CASSYLGTSMHNEQFC. The J gene is TRBJ2-1, the V gene TRBV6-5, with 9 bases identical to TRBD2. CDR1 MNHEY and CDR2 SVGAGI come from the germline V gene. This CDR3 is 16 amino acids long. Trimming took 1 base from V and 5 from J; bases not matched to a gene: 6.

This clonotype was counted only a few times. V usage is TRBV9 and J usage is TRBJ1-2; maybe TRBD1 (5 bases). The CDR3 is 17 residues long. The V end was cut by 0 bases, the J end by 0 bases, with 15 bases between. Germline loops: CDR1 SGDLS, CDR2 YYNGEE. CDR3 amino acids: CASSVGSSGLANYGYTF. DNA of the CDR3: TGTGCCAGCAGCGTAGGGTCGTCGGGACTAGCTAACTATGGCTACACCTTC.

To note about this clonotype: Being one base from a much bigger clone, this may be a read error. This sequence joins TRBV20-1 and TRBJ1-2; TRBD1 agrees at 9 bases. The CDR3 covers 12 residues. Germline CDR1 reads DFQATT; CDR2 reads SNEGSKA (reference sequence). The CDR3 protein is CGAGDRDYGYTF. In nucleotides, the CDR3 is TGCGGTGCGGGGGACAGGGACTATGGCTACACCTTC.

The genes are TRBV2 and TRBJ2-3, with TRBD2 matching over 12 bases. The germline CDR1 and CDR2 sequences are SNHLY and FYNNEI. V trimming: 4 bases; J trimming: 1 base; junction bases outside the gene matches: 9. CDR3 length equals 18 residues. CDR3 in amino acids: CASSVSSGRGVGTDTQYF. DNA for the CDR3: TGTGCCAGCAGTGTATCTAGCGGGAGGGGAGTTGGCACAGATACGCAGTATTTT.

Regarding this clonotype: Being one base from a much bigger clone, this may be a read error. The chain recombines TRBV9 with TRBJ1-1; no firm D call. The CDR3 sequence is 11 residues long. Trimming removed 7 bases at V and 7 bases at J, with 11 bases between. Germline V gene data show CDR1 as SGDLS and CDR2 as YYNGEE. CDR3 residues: CASCGSGEAFF. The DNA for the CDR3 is TGTGCCAGCTGCGGGTCAGGTGAAGCTTTCTTT.

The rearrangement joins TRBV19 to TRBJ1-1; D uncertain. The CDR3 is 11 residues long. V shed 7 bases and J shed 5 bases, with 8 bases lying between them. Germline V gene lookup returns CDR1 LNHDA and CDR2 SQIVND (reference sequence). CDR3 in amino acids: CASKIGTEAFF. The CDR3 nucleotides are TGTGCCAGTAAAATAGGGACTGAAGCTTTCTTT.

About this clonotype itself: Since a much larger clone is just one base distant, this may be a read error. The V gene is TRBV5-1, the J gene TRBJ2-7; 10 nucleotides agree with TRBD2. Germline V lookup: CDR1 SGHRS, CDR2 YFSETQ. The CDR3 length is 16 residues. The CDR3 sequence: CASSLESGRAGYELYF. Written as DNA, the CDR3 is TGCGCCAGCAGCTTGGAAAGCGGGAGGGCAGGCTACGAGCTGTACTTC. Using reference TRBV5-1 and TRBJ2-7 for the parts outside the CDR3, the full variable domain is KAGVTQTPRYLIKTRGQQVTLSCSPISGHRSVSWYQQTPGQGLQFLFEYFSETQRNKGNFPGRFSGRQFSNSRSEMNVSTLELGDSALYLCASSLESGRAGYELYFGPGTRLTVT.

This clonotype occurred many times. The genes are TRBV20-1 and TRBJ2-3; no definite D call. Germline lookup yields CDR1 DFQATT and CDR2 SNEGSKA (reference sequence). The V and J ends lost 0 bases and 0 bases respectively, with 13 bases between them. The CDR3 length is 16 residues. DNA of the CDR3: TGCAGTGCTAGAGATGGGGTAGGCCGAAGCACAGATACGCAGTATTTT. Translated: CSARDGVGRSTDTQYF.

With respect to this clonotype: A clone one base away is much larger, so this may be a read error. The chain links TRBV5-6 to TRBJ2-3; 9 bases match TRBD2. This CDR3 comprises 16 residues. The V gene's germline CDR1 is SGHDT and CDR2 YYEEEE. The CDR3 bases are TGTGCCAGCAGCTTGATCCCTAGCGGGGCGCCAGATACGCAGTGTTTT. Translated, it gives CASSLIPSGAPDTQCF.

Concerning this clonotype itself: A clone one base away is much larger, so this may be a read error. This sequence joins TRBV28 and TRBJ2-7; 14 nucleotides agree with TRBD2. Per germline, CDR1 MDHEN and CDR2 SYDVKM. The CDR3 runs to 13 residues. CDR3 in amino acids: CAIGTSGGYKQYF. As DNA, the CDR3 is TGTGCCATCGGGACTAGCGGGGGCTACAAGCAGTACTTC.

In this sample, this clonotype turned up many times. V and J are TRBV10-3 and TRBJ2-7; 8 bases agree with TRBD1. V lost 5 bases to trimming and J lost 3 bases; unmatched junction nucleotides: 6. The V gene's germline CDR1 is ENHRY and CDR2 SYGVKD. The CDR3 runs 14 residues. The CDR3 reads CAISSGQGYYEQYF. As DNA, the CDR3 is TGTGCCATCAGTTCCGGACAGGGTTACTACGAGCAGTACTTC.

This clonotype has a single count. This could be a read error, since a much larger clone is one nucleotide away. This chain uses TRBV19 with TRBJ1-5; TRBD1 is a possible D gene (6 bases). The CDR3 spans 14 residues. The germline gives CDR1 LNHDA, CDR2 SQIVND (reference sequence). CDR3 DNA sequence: TGTGCCTGTAGTCAGGGGCAGAGCAATCAGCCCCAGCATTTT. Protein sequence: CACSQGQSNQPQHF.

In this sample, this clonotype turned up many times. CDR3 DNA sequence: TGTGCCAGCAGTTTAACAGGTGCGACTGGGGCCAACGTCCTGACTTTC. This gives the protein CASSLTGATGANVLTF. This chain connects TRBV27 to TRBJ2-6; perhaps TRBD1 as D (5 bases). CDR1 MNHEY and CDR2 SMNVEV come from the germline V gene (reference sequence). V gave up 2 bases and J gave up 2 bases, with 10 bases separating them. The CDR3 extends over 16 amino acids. Using reference TRBV27 and TRBJ2-6 for the parts outside the CDR3, the full variable domain is EAQVTQNPRYLITVTGKKLTVTCSQNMNHEYMSWYRQDPGLGLRQIYYSMNVEVTDKGDVPEGYKVSRKEKRNFPLILESPSPNQTSLYFCASSLTGATGANVLTFGAGSRLTVL.

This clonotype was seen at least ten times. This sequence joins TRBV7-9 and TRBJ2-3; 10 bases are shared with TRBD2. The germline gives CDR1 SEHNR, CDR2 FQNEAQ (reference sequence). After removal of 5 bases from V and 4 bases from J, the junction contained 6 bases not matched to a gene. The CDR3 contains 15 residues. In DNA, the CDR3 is TGTGCCAGCAGCCAACTAGCGGGGACCGCAGATACGCAGTATTTT. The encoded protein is CASSQLAGTADTQYF. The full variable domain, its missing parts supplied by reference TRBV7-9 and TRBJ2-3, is DTGVSQNPRHKITKRGQNVTFRCDPISEHNRLYWYRQTLGQGPEFLTYFQNEAQLEKSRLLSDRFSAERPKGSFSTLEIQRTEQGDSAMYLCASSQLAGTADTQYFGPGTRLTVL.

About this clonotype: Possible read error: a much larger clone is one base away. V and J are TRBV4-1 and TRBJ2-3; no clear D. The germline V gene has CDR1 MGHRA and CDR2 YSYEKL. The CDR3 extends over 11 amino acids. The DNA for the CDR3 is TGCGCCAGCAGCCTAGGAGATACGCTGTATTTT. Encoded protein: CASSLGDTLYF.

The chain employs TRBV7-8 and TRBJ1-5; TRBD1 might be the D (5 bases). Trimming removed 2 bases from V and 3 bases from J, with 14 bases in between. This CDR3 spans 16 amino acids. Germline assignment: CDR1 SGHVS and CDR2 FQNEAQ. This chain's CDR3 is CASSLSGTAINQPQHF. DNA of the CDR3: TGTGCCAGCAGCTTATCCGGGACTGCTATCAATCAGCCCCAGCATTTT. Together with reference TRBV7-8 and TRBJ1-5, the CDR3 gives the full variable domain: GAGVSQSPRYKVAKRGQDVALRCDPISGHVSLFWYQQALGQGPEFLTYFQNEAQLDKSGLPSDRFFAERPEGSVSTLKIQRTQQEDSAVYLCASSLSGTAINQPQHFGDGTRLSIL.

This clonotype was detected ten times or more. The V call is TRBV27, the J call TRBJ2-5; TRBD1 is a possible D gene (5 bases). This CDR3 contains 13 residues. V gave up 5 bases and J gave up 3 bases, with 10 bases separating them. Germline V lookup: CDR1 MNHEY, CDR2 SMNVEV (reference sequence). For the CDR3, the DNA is TGTGCCAGCAGTCATGGGGCCGAAGAGACCCAGTACTTC. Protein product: CASSHGAEETQYF.